This TCR beta chain was obtained from a study of control samples from healthy donors and cancer patients. Here immunoSEQ multiplex PCR was the method, and the copy in TCRdb shows in-frame clones only, minus some. This sample has 170,000 or so clones, with roughly 94% found just once. In its sample, this clone was seen a few times. The sequence derives from a woman aged 18-30 years in good health. Sequencing was done on a sample of blood.

CDR3 bases: TGCAGTGCTCAGGGGAACACTGAAGCTTTCTTT. Translating gives CSAQGNTEAFF. The V gene is TRBV20-1, the J gene TRBJ1-1; weak D call: TRBD1 (5 bases). This CDR3 is 11 amino acids long. Per germline, CDR1 DFQATT and CDR2 SNEGSKA (reference sequence). With 5 bases removed from V and 1 base from J, the gap between germline ends came to 5 bases.